What follows are 29 T cell receptor beta chains derived from one specimen sequenced in a study of breast tumors, draining lymph nodes, adjacent tissues. Samples came from axillary lymph nodes draining the breast cancer. TCRdb recomputed calls from the multiplex PCR reads with MiXCR, one row per CDR3 protein. Counted here are about 220,000 distinct CDR3 sequences, nearly 35% occurring once; the ten biggest clones make up roughly 3.5%. The specimen sequenced was axillary lymph node tissue. All receptors derive from a female donor with breast cancer. Some clones in this sample may be carry-over from other donors' samples.

This clonotype was counted ten times or more. The genes are TRBV6-6 and TRBJ1-3, with TRBD1 matching over 8 bases. The CDR3 extends over 17 amino acids. The trim removed 7 bases at V and 0 bases at J, leaving 11 bases unmatched. CDR1 and CDR2 from the germline V gene are MNHNY and SVGAGI (reference sequence). This CDR3 reads CASTHLATGGSGNTIYF. In DNA, the CDR3 is TGTGCCAGCACCCACCTAGCCACAGGGGGCTCTGGAAACACCATATATTTT.

The chain has TRBV7-2 and TRBJ2-7, with TRBD2 identical over 8 bases. V lost 4 bases, J lost 3 bases, and 5 bases stayed unmatched. This CDR3 spans 14 amino acids. Germline CDR1 SGHTA, CDR2 FQGNSA. DNA of the CDR3: TGTGCCAGCAGCTCCCTAGCGGGCCACTACGAGCAGTACTTC. This sequence encodes CASSSLAGHYEQYF. Supplemented by reference TRBV7-2 and TRBJ2-7, the full variable domain reads GAGVSQSPSNKVTEKGKDVELRCDPISGHTALYWYRQSLGQGLEFLIYFQGNSAPDKSGLPSDRFSAERTGGSVSTLTIQRTQQEDSAVYLCASSSLAGHYEQYFGPGTRLTVT.

This clonotype was counted ten times or more. The V gene is TRBV30, the J gene TRBJ2-7; 7 bases line up with TRBD2. CDR1 is GTSNPN, CDR2 SVGIG, per germline (reference sequence). The CDR3 covers 14 residues. V dropped 3 bases and J dropped 7; count of bases not matched to a gene: 12. The CDR3 region is CAWSPASGRGEQYF. The CDR3, as DNA: TGTGCCTGGAGCCCCGCTAGCGGCCGCGGGGAGCAGTACTTC.

This sequence joins TRBV2 and TRBJ1-2; no clear D. Trimming pared 8 bases from V and 3 bases from J, leaving 16 bases between. Germline V gene data show CDR1 as SNHLY and CDR2 as FYNNEI. This CDR3 is built from 14 residues. CDR3: CASVLAGNYYGYTF. The CDR3 DNA reads as TGTGCCAGCGTCCTGGCGGGAAATTACTATGGCTACACCTTC. Full variable domain (rest looked up from reference TRBV2 and TRBJ1-2): EPEVTQTPSHQVTQMGQEVILRCVPISNHLYFYWYRQILGQKVEFLVSFYNNEISEKSEIFDDQFSVERPDGSNFTLKIRSTKLEDSAMYFCASVLAGNYYGYTFGSGTRLTVV.

This clonotype was counted ten times or more. The chain is built from TRBV4-1 and TRBJ1-2; D is possibly TRBD1 (5 bases). CDR1 is MGHRA and CDR2 is YSYEKL in the germline V gene. V lost 0 bases, J lost 1 base, and 15 bases lay in between. The CDR3 extends over 17 amino acids. This chain's CDR3 is CASSQDPDSQINYGYTF. The CDR3 bases are TGCGCCAGCAGCCAAGATCCTGACAGCCAAATTAACTATGGCTACACCTTC.

This clonotype was detected many times. This chain uses TRBV11-3 with TRBJ2-1, with D possibly matching TRBD2 (6 bases). Germline loops: CDR1 SGHNT, CDR2 YENEEA. The V and J ends lost 4 bases and 8 bases respectively, with 24 bases between them. This CDR3 spans 17 amino acids. This CDR3 is CASSSFRVGRRWDEQFF. CDR3 sequence (DNA): TGTGCCAGCAGCTCCTTCCGTGTCGGGAGAAGGTGGGATGAGCAGTTCTTC. The whole variable domain, filled in from reference TRBV11-3 and TRBJ2-1, reads EAGVVQSPRYKIIEKKQPVAFWCNPISGHNTLYWYLQNLGQGPELLIRYENEEAVDDSQLPKDRFSAERLKGVDSTLKIQPAELGDSAVYLCASSSFRVGRRWDEQFFGPGTRLTVL.

This clonotype was seen more than once but under ten times. V is TRBV27 and J is TRBJ1-2; 8 bases line up with TRBD1. Losses at the gene ends were 5 bases for V and 6 bases for J; bases not matched to a gene: 5. Germline-derived CDR1 and CDR2 are MNHEY and SMNVEV (reference sequence). CDR3 length: 13 residues. The CDR3 region has the DNA TGTGCCAGCAGTGGCGACAGGGGAGATGGCTACACCTTC. It yields the protein CASSGDRGDGYTF.

This clonotype showed up just once. Just one base apart from a much larger clone, this may be a read error. The gene calls are TRBV5-1 and TRBJ2-2; 9 bases fit TRBD1. This CDR3 has 15 amino acids. Germline V gives CDR1 SGHRS, CDR2 YFSETQ. The CDR3 nucleotides are TGCGCCAGCAGTTTCCCGGGACAGGGCACCGGGGGGCTGTTTTTT. Its translation: CASSFPGQGTGGLFF.

Many counts were recorded for this clonotype. The chain recombines TRBV6-1 with TRBJ2-2; D assignment may be TRBD1 or TRBD2 (5 bases each). The CDR3 has 13 residues. Germline V gives CDR1 MNHNS, CDR2 SASEGT. The V end lost 8 bases, the J end lost 4 bases, and 11 bases lay between the germline ends. CDR3 DNA: TGTGCCAGCGCCGGGACCCTCACCGGGGAGCTGTTTTTT. As protein: CASAGTLTGELFF.

There are many counts of this clonotype. The chain carries TRBV7-3 and TRBJ2-2; D unclear. Germline CDR1 SGHTA, CDR2 FQGTGA. This CDR3 is built from 14 residues. The V gene lost 7 bases and the J gene lost 3 bases, with 12 bases spanning the gap. CDR3 bases: TGTGCCAGCAAACGATCTGCTTACACCGGGGAGCTGTTTTTT. It specifies CASKRSAYTGELFF.

On this clonotype itself: This may come from a read error, since a much larger clone is one base off. J is TRBJ2-3 and V is TRBV7-8; D is possibly TRBD1 (5 bases). The last part of the DNA fits TRBJ1-5 better; the J call may be wrong. CDR3 length equals 15 residues. CDR1 is SGHVS and CDR2 is FQNEAQ in the germline V gene. The chain's CDR3 is CASSYGHPLTDTQHF. CDR3 nucleotides: TGTGCCAGCAGCTACGGACATCCGTTAACAGATACGCAGCATTTT.

This clonotype has a count of ten or more. This sequence joins TRBV7-2 and TRBJ2-3; the D is unclear. V was clipped by 1 base and J by 2 bases, with 10 bases between them. CDR1 and CDR2 from the germline V gene are SGHTA and FQGNSA. The CDR3 is made up of 15 amino acids. The CDR3 loop is CASSLETSYTDTQYF. In DNA, the CDR3 is TGTGCCAGCAGCTTAGAAACCTCCTACACAGATACGCAGTATTTT.

The chain joins TRBV7-9 to TRBJ2-5; the D call may be TRBD1 or TRBD2 (5 bases each). Germline values: CDR1 SEHNR, CDR2 FQNEAQ (reference sequence). CDR3 length: 17 residues. Trimming cost V 5 bases and J 3 bases, with 22 bases left between them. As DNA, the CDR3 is TGTGCCAGCAGCATAGGGGAGAGGGGTGAAAAAGAAGAGACCCAGTACTTC. This encodes CASSIGERGEKEETQYF.

In this sample, this clonotype turned up many times. The chain joins TRBV10-3 to TRBJ2-1; 7 nucleotides match TRBD2. Germline V gene sequence: CDR1 ENHRY, CDR2 SYGVKD. Losses at the gene ends were 2 bases for V and 8 bases for J; bases not matched to a gene: 15. The CDR3 sequence is 17 residues long. In DNA form, the CDR3 reads TGTGCCATCAGTGAGACGGGAGCGGGATCCTTTAGGGATGAGCAGTTCTTC. This translates into CAISETGAGSFRDEQFF.

This clonotype was counted at least ten times. The chain has TRBV10-3 and TRBJ1-5; D uncertain. The CDR3 is 12 amino acids. CDR1 is ENHRY, CDR2 SYGVKD, per germline. Between the trimmed V and J ends, which lost 8 bases and 3 bases, there was a span of 8 bases. As DNA, the CDR3 is TGTGCCATCTCCCCGGACAATCAGCCCCAGCATTTT. It specifies CAISPDNQPQHF.

This clonotype was picked up many times. V and J are TRBV24-1 and TRBJ1-2, with TRBD1 matching over 9 bases. The germline gives CDR1 KGHDR, CDR2 SFDVKD. V shed 4 bases and J 5 bases; nucleotides not matched to a gene: 7. The CDR3 sequence is 15 residues long. The CDR3 DNA is TGTGCCACCAGTGAACCGGGACAGGGTTTTTATGGCTACACCTTC. Amino acid sequence: CATSEPGQGFYGYTF.

Worth noting for this clonotype: A much larger clone differs by one base, so this may be a read error. The chain couples TRBV11-2 to TRBJ1-2, with D possibly being TRBD1 (5 bases). From germline, CDR1 is SGHAT and CDR2 FQNNGV. V lost 2 bases and J 5 bases, leaving 15 bases between the germline ends. The CDR3 is 15 residues long. The CDR3 sequence is CASSLTPGPGYGYTF. The CDR3 DNA is TGTGCCAGCAGCTTAACGCCGGGGCCCGGTTATGGCTACACCTTC. Full variable domain (rest looked up from reference TRBV11-2 and TRBJ1-2): EAGVAQSPRYKIIEKRQSVAFWCNPISGHATLYWYQQILGQGPKLLIQFQNNGVVDDSQLPKDRFSAERLKGVDSTLKIQPAKLEDSAVYLCASSLTPGPGYGYTFGSGTRLTVV.

Notes on this clonotype: The CDR3 does not end in the conserved phenylalanine or tryptophan, so this is likely a read error. The chain employs TRBV20-1 and TRBJ1-4; D call uncertain. Trimming shortened V by 5 bases and J by 12 bases, and 13 bases separated the two germline ends. Germline CDR1 DFQATT, CDR2 SNEGSKA (reference sequence). This CDR3 comprises 11 residues. Written as DNA, the CDR3 is TGCAGTGCTGAAAGACAATCGCAACTGTTTTCC. Amino acids: CSAERQSQLFS.

This clonotype was counted many times. The chain employs TRBV19 and TRBJ2-3; the D is unclear. The CDR3 runs to 15 residues. Deletions cut 7 bases from V and 2 bases from J, with 16 bases between. Germline V lookup: CDR1 LNHDA, CDR2 SQIVND (reference sequence). The CDR3 DNA sequence: TGTGCCAGTAAAGCTAGACGACAAGTCACAGATACGCAGTATTTT. Its translation: CASKARRQVTDTQYF.

The chain joins TRBV20-1 to TRBJ2-2, with no clear D. Germline V gives CDR1 DFQATT, CDR2 SNEGSKA (reference sequence). V lost 3 bases, J lost 5 bases, and 10 bases lay in between. CDR3 length: 13 residues. CDR3 nucleotides: TGCAGTGCTAGGGTGCCCGGGACCGGGGAGCTGTTTTTT. This gives the protein CSARVPGTGELFF.

This clonotype showed up many times. The rearrangement uses TRBV20-1 and TRBJ1-2; D call uncertain. The germline V gene has CDR1 DFQATT and CDR2 SNEGSKA (reference sequence). CDR3 length equals 13 residues. V dropped 3 bases and J dropped 11 bases, with 19 bases sitting between them. In DNA, the CDR3 is TGCAGTGCTAGGCTACGGGAACTTAATACTTACACCTTC. Protein sequence: CSARLRELNTYTF.

A remark on this clonotype: It may be a read error: a sequence one base away is much more abundant. The genes are TRBV4-1 and TRBJ1-2, with 9 bases identical to TRBD1. The CDR3 covers 14 residues. Germline lookup yields CDR1 MGHRA and CDR2 YSYEKL. The CDR3 bases are TGCGCCAGCAGCCAACCCGGGACAGGGAGCGGCTGCACCTTC. Translating gives CASSQPGTGSGCTF.

The J gene is TRBJ1-2, the V gene TRBV20-1; D call uncertain. This CDR3 has 14 residues. V was cut by 0 bases and J by 4 bases, with 12 bases left in between. Looked up from germline, CDR1 is DFQATT and CDR2 is SNEGSKA (reference sequence). The CDR3 coding sequence is TGCAGTGCTAGAGACCCGACCGCCCTCTATGGCTACACCTTC. Its translation: CSARDPTALYGYTF.

Turning to this clonotype: A much more abundant neighbour one base away suggests this may be a read error. The chain has TRBV6-6 and TRBJ1-5; D possibly corresponds to TRBD1 (6 bases). The germline CDR1 and CDR2 sequences are MNHNY and SVGAGI (reference sequence). The CDR3 is 13 residues long. Trimming pared 6 bases from V and 4 bases from J, leaving 10 bases between. The CDR3 DNA reads as TGTGCCAGCAGCGAGCAGGGGAATCAGCCCCAGCATTTT. This sequence encodes CASSEQGNQPQHF.

In this sample, this clonotype turned up many times. This sequence joins TRBV12-3 or TRBV12-4 and TRBJ1-5; D is unresolved. The CDR3 has 14 residues. With 3 bases removed from V and 4 bases from J, the gap between germline ends came to 10 bases. The DNA for the CDR3 is TGTGCCAGCAGTTTCCTCGGGGAGAATCAGCCCCAGCATTTT. It translates to CASSFLGENQPQHF.

This clonotype turned up a few times. J is TRBJ1-5 and V is TRBV6-1, with a tentative D call TRBD1 (6 bases). CDR1 and CDR2 from the germline V gene are MNHNS and SASEGT. The CDR3 has 17 amino acids. V dropped 0 bases and J dropped 0 bases, with 12 bases sitting between them. CDR3 nucleotide sequence: TGTGCCAGCAGTGAAGCGAGGGACACCATTAGCAATCAGCCCCAGCATTTT. The encoded protein is CASSEARDTISNQPQHF.

In its sample, this clonotype was seen a few times. CDR3: CASSLFSGTSGNKNIQYF. The CDR3 DNA follows: TGTGCCAGCAGCCTCTTCTCCGGGACTAGCGGAAACAAAAACATTCAGTACTTC. The chain employs TRBV7-2 and TRBJ2-4; TRBD2 agrees at 11 bases. Germline CDR1 is SGHTA and CDR2 is FQGNSA. This CDR3 is built from 18 residues. The junction had 12 bases not matched to a gene; V was cut back by 5 bases and J by 3 bases.

At least ten counts were recorded for this clonotype. This sequence joins TRBV6-1 and TRBJ1-6, with D possibly being TRBD1 (5 bases). This CDR3 is 11 amino acids long. The germline V and J ends were trimmed by 3 bases and 14 bases, with 8 bases remaining between them. Per the germline V gene, CDR1 is MNHNS and CDR2 is SASEGT. CDR3 in DNA: TGTGCCAGCAGTGACGGGGGATCCCTCCACTTT. Encoded protein: CASSDGGSLHF.

This clonotype was counted a few times. This chain uses TRBV6-6 with TRBJ2-3; 8 bases map to TRBD2. The junction had 10 bases not matched to a gene; V was cut back by 2 bases and J by 6 bases. The CDR3 is 16 residues long. The germline V gene encodes CDR1 MNHNY and CDR2 SVGAGI (reference sequence). The CDR3, as DNA: TGTGCCAGCAGTTACGAAGCGGGGGCACCGTGGGATACGCAGTATTTT. Translated, it gives CASSYEAGAPWDTQYF.